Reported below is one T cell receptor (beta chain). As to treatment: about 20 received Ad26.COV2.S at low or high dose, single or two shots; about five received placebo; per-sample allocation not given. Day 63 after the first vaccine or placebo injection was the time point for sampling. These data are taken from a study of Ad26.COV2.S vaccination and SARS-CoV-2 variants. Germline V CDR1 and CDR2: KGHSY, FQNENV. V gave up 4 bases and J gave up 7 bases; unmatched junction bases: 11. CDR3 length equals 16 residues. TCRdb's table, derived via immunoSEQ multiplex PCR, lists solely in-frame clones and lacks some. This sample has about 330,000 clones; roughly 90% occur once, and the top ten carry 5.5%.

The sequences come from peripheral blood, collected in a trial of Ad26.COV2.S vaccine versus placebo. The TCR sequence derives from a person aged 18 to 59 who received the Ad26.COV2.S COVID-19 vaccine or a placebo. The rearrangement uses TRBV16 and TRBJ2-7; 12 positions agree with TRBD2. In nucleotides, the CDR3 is TGTGCCAGCAGCCGCACTAGCGGGGGGATAGTGAGGGAGCAGTACTTC. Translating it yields CASSRTSGGIVREQYF.